The clone carrying this T cell receptor beta chain occurred many times. Its antigen is still unknown. TCRdb independently ran MiXCR on the reads; one entry per CDR3 protein. The sample carries 500,000 or so distinct CDR3 sequences, approximately 15% recorded once. CDR3 length equals 15 residues. Germline V gene lookup returns CDR1 MNHEY and CDR2 SMNVEV (reference sequence). Deletions cut 3 bases from V and 5 bases from J, with 14 bases between. This sample was taken from a study of T cell repertoires in cytomegalovirus infection. Study information: Signatures in public TCR beta sequences pointed to both CMV infection and matching HLA type. Study-level points and caveats: Ex vivo responses were dominated by HLA-C-restricted CMV-specific TCR beta clonotypes. Public TCR beta family frequency separated CMV-and-HLA carriers, including in an independent cohort.

The receptor was isolated from a human donor in good health (CMV status not recorded). Some clones in this sample may be carry-over from other donors' samples. V usage is TRBV27 and J usage is TRBJ2-1, with a possible D match to TRBD1 (6 bases). Sample: CD8+ T cells from PBMCs. CDR3 nucleotide sequence: TGTGCCAGCAGTTTTAGTCGGCCAGGGGACAATGAGCAGTTCTTC. It translates to CASSFSRPGDNEQFF.